This passage covers 14 T cell receptor beta chains from one sample sequenced in a study of CD8 T cells in Susac syndrome. The RNA, roughly 0.5 to 1 ug, was put through reverse transcription using random hexamers. TCRdb recomputed calls from the immunoSEQ multiplex PCR reads with MiXCR, one row per CDR3 protein. This sample has under 200,000 distinct CDR3 sequences; about 95% occur once, and the top ten carry 0.14%. The sequenced sample consisted of CD4+ T cells from PBMCs. These receptor sequences come from a human donor in good health.

J is TRBJ1-5 and V is TRBV27, with a weak D call TRBD1 (6 bases). The V end lost 3 bases, the J end lost 11 bases, and 11 bases lay between the germline ends. The CDR3 length is 12 residues. Germline V gene lookup returns CDR1 MNHEY and CDR2 SMNVEV (reference sequence). CDR3 protein: CASSFVGQAQHF. CDR3 coding DNA: TGTGCCAGCAGTTTTGTGGGACAAGCCCAGCATTTT.

This chain joins TRBV29-1 and TRBJ1-1; D not certain. Trimming pared 4 bases from V and 2 bases from J, leaving 8 bases between. The CDR3 sequence is 12 residues long. CDR1 is SQVTM and CDR2 is ANQGSEA in the germline V gene. The CDR3 DNA reads as TGCAGCGTTGCGGGGAGTAACACTGAAGCTTTCTTT. Translated, it gives CSVAGSNTEAFF.

This sequence joins TRBV20-1 and TRBJ2-1; D is uncertain. Trimming took 2 bases from V and 10 from J, leaving 6 bases between them. The length of the CDR3 is 10 residues. Germline V gene sequence: CDR1 DFQATT, CDR2 SNEGSKA (reference sequence). The CDR3 DNA reads as TGCAGTGCTAGAAGTACAGAGCAGTTCTTC. Translation: CSARSTEQFF.

This clonotype was counted once. The chain carries TRBV5-4 and TRBJ2-4; D remains ambiguous. The CDR3 consists of 15 residues. V lost 0 bases and J lost 3, with 10 bases in between. Germline-derived CDR1 and CDR2 are SGHNT and YYREEE (reference sequence). The CDR3 reads CASSLAPFDKNIQYF. The CDR3 DNA reads TGTGCCAGCAGCTTGGCGCCGTTTGACAAAAACATTCAGTACTTC.

The chain uses TRBV20-1 and TRBJ1-5; D is unclear. CDR3 length: 14 amino acids. Germline V lookup: CDR1 DFQATT, CDR2 SNEGSKA (reference sequence). V lost 0 bases and J 0 bases, leaving 6 bases between the germline ends. The CDR3 coding sequence is TGCAGTGCTAGAGAGGCTAATAGCAATCAGCCCCAGCATTTT. It is translated as CSAREANSNQPQHF.

This chain uses TRBV29-1 with TRBJ2-1, with TRBD2 identical over 13 bases. Trimming at V came to 6 bases and at J to 0 bases, leaving 5 bases not matched to a gene. Germline V lookup: CDR1 SQVTM, CDR2 ANQGSEA. This CDR3 is built from 16 residues. The CDR3 is CSVRTSGGASYNEQFF. CDR3 in DNA: TGCAGCGTACGGACTAGCGGGGGCGCCTCCTACAATGAGCAGTTCTTC.

The chain has TRBV4-3 and TRBJ1-2; perhaps TRBD1 as D (6 bases). In germline, CDR1 is LGHNA, CDR2 YSLEER. CDR3 length equals 14 residues. The V and J ends lost 4 bases and 4 bases respectively, with 13 bases between them. The DNA of the CDR3 is TGCGCCAGCAGCCGCAGCGACAGGAGCTATGGCTACACCTTC. Translation: CASSRSDRSYGYTF.

The chain carries TRBV6-6 and TRBJ2-3; 7 bases are a match to TRBD1. CDR3 length: 14 residues. V was pared by 5 bases and J by 3 bases, with 5 bases of the junction left unmatched. Germline loops: CDR1 MNHNY, CDR2 SVGAGI (reference sequence). CDR3 bases: TGTGCCAGCAGTCCATCGACAGGGACAGATACGCAGTATTTT. Translated: CASSPSTGTDTQYF.

The chain uses TRBV27 and TRBJ2-1; D is possibly TRBD1 (6 bases). Trimming left V 6 bases short and J 5 bases short, with 23 bases between. The CDR3 extends over 17 amino acids. The germline V gene has CDR1 MNHEY and CDR2 SMNVEV (reference sequence). The CDR3 loop is CASSARLGHQNNNEQFF. CDR3 bases: TGTGCCAGCAGCGCCCGCCTGGGACACCAAAACAACAATGAGCAGTTCTTC.

The J gene is TRBJ2-1, the V gene TRBV9; D may match TRBD1 or TRBD2 (5 bases each). The germline CDR1 and CDR2 sequences are SGDLS and YYNGEE. Trimming took 0 bases from V and 3 from J, leaving 10 bases between them. The CDR3 has 15 residues. CDR3 sequence: CASSVDGTNYNEQFF. In DNA form, the CDR3 reads TGTGCCAGCAGCGTAGATGGGACCAACTACAATGAGCAGTTCTTC.

The chain carries TRBV5-4 and TRBJ2-7; no reliable D call. CDR1 is SGHNT and CDR2 is YYREEE in the germline V gene (reference sequence). This CDR3 is 15 amino acids long. V lost 3 bases and J 4 bases, leaving 17 bases between the germline ends. Here the CDR3 reads CASSSLGARNYEQYF. Written as DNA, the CDR3 is TGTGCCAGCAGCTCCCTTGGAGCCAGAAATTACGAGCAGTACTTC.

This clonotype was found once. The chain carries TRBV7-9 and TRBJ1-4, with TRBD1 matching over 10 bases. CDR1 and CDR2 from the germline V gene are SEHNR and FQNEAQ (reference sequence). The J segment lost 7 bases and the V segment lost 5 bases, leaving 4 bases of the junction unmatched. The CDR3 runs 14 residues. CDR3 residues: CASSPGQGLEKLFF. Here the CDR3 DNA reads TGTGCCAGCAGCCCGGGACAGGGGCTTGAAAAACTGTTTTTT.

This chain uses TRBV7-2 with TRBJ2-5; TRBD2 matches 8 bases. There are 15 residues in the CDR3. V trimming: 3 bases; J trimming: 1 base; junction bases outside the gene matches: 4. Germline CDR1 is SGHTA and CDR2 is FQGNSA. CDR3 coding DNA: TGTGCCAGCAGCTTCCAGCGGGGGACCCAAGAGACCCAGTACTTC. This translates into CASSFQRGTQETQYF.

The V call is TRBV20-1, the J call TRBJ1-1; D gene uncertain. CDR1 and CDR2 from the germline V gene are DFQATT and SNEGSKA (reference sequence). V was pared by 3 bases and J by 11 bases, with 16 bases between. This CDR3 has 12 amino acids. CDR3 residues: CSASYTRREAFF. The CDR3, as DNA: TGCAGTGCTAGTTACACCCGGCGGGAGGCTTTCTTT.